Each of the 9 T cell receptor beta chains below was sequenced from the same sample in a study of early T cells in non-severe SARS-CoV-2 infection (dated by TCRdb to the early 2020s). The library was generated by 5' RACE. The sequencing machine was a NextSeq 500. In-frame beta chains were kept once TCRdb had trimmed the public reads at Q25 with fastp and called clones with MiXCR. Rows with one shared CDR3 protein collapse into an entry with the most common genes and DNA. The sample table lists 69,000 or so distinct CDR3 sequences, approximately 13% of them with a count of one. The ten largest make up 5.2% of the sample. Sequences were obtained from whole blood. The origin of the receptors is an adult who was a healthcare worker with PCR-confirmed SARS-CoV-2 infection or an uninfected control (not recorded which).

CDR3 sequence (DNA): TGTGCCAGCAGAGTTGACAGGGTCGCCGAGCAGTACTTC. The encoded protein is CASRVDRVAEQYF. V usage is TRBV6-2 or TRBV6-3 and J usage is TRBJ2-7; TRBD1 aligns across 7 bases. The CDR3 sequence is 13 residues long. With 6 bases clipped from V and 6 bases from J, the junction kept 8 bases outside the gene matches. CDR1 and CDR2 from the germline V gene are MNHEY and SVGEGT.

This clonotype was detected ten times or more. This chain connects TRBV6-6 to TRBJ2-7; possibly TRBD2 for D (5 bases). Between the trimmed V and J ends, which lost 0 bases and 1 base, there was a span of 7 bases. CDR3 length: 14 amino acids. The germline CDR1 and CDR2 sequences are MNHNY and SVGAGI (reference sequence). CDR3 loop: CASSYSEASYEQYF. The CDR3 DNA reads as TGTGCCAGCAGTTACTCGGAGGCGTCCTACGAGCAGTACTTC.

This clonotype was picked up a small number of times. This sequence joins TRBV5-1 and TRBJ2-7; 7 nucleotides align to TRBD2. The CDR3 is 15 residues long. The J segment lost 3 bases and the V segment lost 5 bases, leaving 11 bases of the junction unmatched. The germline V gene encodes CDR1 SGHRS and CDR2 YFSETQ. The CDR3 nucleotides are TGCGCCAGCAGATTCCTAGCGGAAAGCGGCTACGAGCAGTACTTC. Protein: CASRFLAESGYEQYF.

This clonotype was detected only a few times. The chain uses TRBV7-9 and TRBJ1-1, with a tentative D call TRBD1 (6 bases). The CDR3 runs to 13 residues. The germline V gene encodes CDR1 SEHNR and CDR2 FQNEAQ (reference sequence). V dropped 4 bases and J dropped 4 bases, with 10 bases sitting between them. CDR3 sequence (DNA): TGTGCCAGCAGCTCCAGGGGAGGCACTGAAGCTTTCTTT. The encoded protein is CASSSRGGTEAFF.

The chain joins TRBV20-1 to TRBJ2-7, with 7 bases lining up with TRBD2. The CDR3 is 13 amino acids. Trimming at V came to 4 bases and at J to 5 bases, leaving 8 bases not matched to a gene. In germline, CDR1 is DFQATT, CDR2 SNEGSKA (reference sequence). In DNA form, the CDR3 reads TGCAGTGCTAAGGTGGGAGGGCCCGACGAGCAGTACTTC. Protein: CSAKVGGPDEQYF.

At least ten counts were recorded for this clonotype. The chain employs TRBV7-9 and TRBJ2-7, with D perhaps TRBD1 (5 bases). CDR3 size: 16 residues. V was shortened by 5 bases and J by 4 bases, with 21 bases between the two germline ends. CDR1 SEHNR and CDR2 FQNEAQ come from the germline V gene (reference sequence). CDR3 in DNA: TGTGCCAGCAGCCCCTGGGGCGGTGGCCTCGTGTACGAGCAGTACTTC. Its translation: CASSPWGGGLVYEQYF.

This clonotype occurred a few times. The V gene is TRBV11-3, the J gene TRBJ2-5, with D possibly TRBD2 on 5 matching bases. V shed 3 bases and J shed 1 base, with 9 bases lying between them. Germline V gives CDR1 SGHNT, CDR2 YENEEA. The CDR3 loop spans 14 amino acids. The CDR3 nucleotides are TGTGCCAGCAGCTTGCCTGGACTCCAAGAGACCCAGTACTTC. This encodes CASSLPGLQETQYF.

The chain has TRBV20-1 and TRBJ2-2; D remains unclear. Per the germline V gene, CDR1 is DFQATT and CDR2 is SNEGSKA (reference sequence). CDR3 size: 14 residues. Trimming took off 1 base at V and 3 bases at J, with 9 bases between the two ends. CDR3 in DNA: TGCAGTGCTAGAGTCGCCGCCGACACCGGGGAGCTGTTTTTT. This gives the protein CSARVAADTGELFF.

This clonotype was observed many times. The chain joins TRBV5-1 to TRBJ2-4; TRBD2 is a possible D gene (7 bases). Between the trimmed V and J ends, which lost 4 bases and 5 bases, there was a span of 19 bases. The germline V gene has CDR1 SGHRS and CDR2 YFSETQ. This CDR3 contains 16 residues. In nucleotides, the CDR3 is TGCGCCAGCAGCAAAGGGGGGGCACCGGTCGAAAACATTCAGTACTTC. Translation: CASSKGGAPVENIQYF.